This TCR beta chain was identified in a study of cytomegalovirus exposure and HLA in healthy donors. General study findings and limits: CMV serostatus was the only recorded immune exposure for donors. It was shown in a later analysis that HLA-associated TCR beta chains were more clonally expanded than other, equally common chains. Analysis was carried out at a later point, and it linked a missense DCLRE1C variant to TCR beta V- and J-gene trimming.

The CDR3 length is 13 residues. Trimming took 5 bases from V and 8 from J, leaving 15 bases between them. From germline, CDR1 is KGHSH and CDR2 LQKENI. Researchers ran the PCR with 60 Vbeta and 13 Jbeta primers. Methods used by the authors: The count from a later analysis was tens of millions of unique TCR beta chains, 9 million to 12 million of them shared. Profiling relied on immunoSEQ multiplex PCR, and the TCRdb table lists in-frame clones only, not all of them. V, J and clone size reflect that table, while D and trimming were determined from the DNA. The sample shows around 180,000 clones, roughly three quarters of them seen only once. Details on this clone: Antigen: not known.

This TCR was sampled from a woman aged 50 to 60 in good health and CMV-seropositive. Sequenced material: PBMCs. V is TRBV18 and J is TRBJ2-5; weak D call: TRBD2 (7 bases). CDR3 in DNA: TGTGCCAGCTCAAGCGGCGGGGGCGGAACCCAGTACTTC. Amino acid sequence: CASSSGGGGTQYF.